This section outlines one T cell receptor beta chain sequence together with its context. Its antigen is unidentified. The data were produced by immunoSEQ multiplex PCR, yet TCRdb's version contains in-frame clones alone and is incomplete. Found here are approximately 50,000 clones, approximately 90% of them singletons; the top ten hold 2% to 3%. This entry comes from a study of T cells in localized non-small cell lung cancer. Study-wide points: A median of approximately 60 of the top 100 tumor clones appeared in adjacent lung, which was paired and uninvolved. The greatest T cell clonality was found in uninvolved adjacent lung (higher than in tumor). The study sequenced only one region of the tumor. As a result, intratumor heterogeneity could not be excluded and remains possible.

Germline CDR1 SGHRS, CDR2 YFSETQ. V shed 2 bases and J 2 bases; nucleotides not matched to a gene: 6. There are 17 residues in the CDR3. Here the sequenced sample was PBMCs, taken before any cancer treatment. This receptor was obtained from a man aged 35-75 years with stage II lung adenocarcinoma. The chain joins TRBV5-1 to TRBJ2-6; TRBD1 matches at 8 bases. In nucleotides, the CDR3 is TGCGCCAGCAGCTTCATTAGGACAGGGACTGGGGCCAACGTCCTGACTTTC. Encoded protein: CASSFIRTGTGANVLTF.